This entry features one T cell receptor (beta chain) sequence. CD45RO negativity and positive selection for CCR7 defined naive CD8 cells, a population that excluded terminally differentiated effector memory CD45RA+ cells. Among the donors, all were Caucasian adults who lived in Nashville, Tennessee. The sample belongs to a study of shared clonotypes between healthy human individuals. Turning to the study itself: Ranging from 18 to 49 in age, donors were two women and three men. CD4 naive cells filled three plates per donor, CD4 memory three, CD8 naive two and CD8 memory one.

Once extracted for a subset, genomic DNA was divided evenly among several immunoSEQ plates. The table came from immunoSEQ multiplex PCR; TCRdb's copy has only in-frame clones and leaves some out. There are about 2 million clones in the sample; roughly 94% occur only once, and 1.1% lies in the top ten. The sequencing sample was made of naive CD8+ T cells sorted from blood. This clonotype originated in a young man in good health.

CDR3 nucleotides: TGTGCCAGCAGCCCCTGGGGGTCAGGGGACTACGAGCAGTACTTC. Protein: CASSPWGSGDYEQYF. The genes are TRBV27 and TRBJ2-7, with D possibly being TRBD1 (6 bases). The length of the CDR3 is 15 residues. The germline gives CDR1 MNHEY, CDR2 SMNVEV (reference sequence). With 6 bases removed from V and 3 bases from J, the gap between germline ends came to 18 bases.